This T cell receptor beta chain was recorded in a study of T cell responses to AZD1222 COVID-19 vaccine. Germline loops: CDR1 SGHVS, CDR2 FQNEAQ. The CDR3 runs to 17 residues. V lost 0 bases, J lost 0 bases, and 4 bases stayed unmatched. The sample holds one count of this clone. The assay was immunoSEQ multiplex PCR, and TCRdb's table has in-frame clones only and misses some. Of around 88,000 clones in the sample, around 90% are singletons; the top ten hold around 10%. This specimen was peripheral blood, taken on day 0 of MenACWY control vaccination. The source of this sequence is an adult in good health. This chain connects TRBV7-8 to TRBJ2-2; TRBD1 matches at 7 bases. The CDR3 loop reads CASSLAPGQTNTGELFF. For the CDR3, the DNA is TGTGCCAGCAGCTTAGCGCCGGGACAGACGAACACCGGGGAGCTGTTTTTT.